This T cell receptor (beta chain) was profiled in a study of cytomegalovirus exposure and HLA in healthy donors (dated by TCRdb to about 2017). Concerning the study at large: An earlier analysis of several hundred of the donors reported 276 Gb of sequence data and some 100 million unique TCR beta sequences from 150 million to 200 million T cells. An early release covering roughly 640 HLA-typed donors comprised about 320 gigabases of sequencing data and around 80 million unique TCR sequences. Of the 350 to 400 genotyped donors, roughly 85% fell in the genetic ancestry cluster associated with self-reported Caucasian donors. The aim of the study was to test whether cataloging public T cell receptors could identify signatures of past pathogen exposure. The study profiled the T cell repertoires of hundreds of subjects by immunosequencing and related them to cytomegalovirus serostatus. Besides the first cohort of 500 to 700 subjects, a separate validation cohort made up of roughly 130 different subjects was used. To predict cytomegalovirus infection status, the study combined high-throughput TCR immunosequencing, statistical association of individual TCRs with disease status, and machine learning. To study patterns of TCR occurrence, a later analysis re-analyzed previously published TCR beta repertoires from around 700 donors and added high-resolution HLA genotyping. The later analysis used no new phenotypic data to find candidate immune exposures, relying instead on TCR beta sequences and their occurrence across donors. An earlier analysis of roughly 580 of the donors used high-throughput TCR beta sequencing to judge whether each TCR beta V gene segment behaved as functional or pseudogenic. Alongside the repertoire data, information on donor age, sex, ethnicity and CMV serostatus was compiled. In a later genetic analysis, genome-wide SNP genotypes for about three fifths of the roughly 670 donors were used, and that subset was treated as a discovery cohort. Every repertoire in the discovery cohort had been generated on one and the same sequencing platform. Both class I and class II loci were covered by HLA typing, at four-digit resolution. Typing coverage varied by locus: 629-630 donors for A, B, C, DRB1 and DQB1; approximately 520 for DQA1; over 600 for DPA1; roughly 450 for DPB1. Because of strong linkage in the cohort, roughly five DR-DQ haplotypes were treated as single units for association and clustering. Among some 400 genotyped donors of the cohort, an average of approximately 240,000 unique TCR beta nucleotide sequences was sequenced per donor, of which about 19% were non-productive.

In total, just over 650 healthy bone marrow donors made up the cohort. At the time of sampling, all cohort members were nominally healthy, though unrecorded immune exposures were likely present. The donor was CMV seronegative and belonged to the group of around 400 seronegative cohort members. A peripheral blood sample was collected from each donor, and TCR beta sequencing was performed on peripheral blood mononuclear cells. The Qiagen DNeasy Blood Extraction Kit was used to extract genomic DNA from the blood cell samples. Taken from cysteine to phenylalanine, the CDR3 has 15 residues. The read is trimmed to its CDR3 DNA, 45 bases read in frame from base 1. V is cut by 1 base and J by 0 bases, and the space between the germline ends is 9 bases. The germline V gene (reference sequence) sets CDR1 to SEHNR and CDR2 to FQNEAQ. A remark on this clone: It lacks a known antigen. Base qualities are missing; no much larger clone stands one base away.

Receptors were amplified or captured by the immunoSEQ multiplex PCR assay. The multiplex PCR relied on a mix of 60 forward primers for TCR Vbeta segments and 13 reverse primers for TCR Jbeta segments. A multiplex PCR assay on genomic DNA amplified the CDR3 region of rearranged TCR beta genes. On the Illumina HiSeq System, the amplified TCR beta libraries were sequenced as 87-base-pair reads. In the original analysis: A later analysis tallied 70 million to 100 million unique TCR beta chains across the 650 to 750 repertoires, and about 10 million of those chains were shared by two or more donors. Raw reads were error-corrected and collapsed into unique sequences by a nearest-neighbor algorithm in which closely related sequences were merged to remove PCR and sequencing errors. Alignment of CDR3 sequences to IMGT reference sequences was used to assign V, D and J gene segments. For a sequence to be retained, at least a six-nucleotide match to both a V gene segment and a J gene segment was required. Rearrangements were called productive when the CDR3 lacked stop codons and stayed in frame with V and J; all others were non-productive. CDR3 was defined according to IMGT convention as the region running from the second conserved V-encoded cysteine to the conserved J-encoded phenylalanine. Sequences without an unambiguous match to a single V gene segment were excluded from the earlier analysis of over 500 of the donors. An earlier analysis of 587 of the donors called V segments functional above 56.7% productive rearrangements and segregating when the between-donor standard deviation exceeded 5%. To diagnose cytomegalovirus status from the catalog of TCR beta chain sequences, a statistical classification framework was built. In a later analysis, TCR nucleotide sequences were compared against IMGT/GENE-DB human TR gene sequences so that V and J genes could be assigned. A later analysis assigned CDR3 sequences and most-parsimonious VDJ recombination scenarios with the TCRdist pipeline. In a later analysis, each TCR beta chain was defined by its CDR3 amino acid sequence together with its V-gene family, and reads without a unique V-gene family were excluded. In a later analysis, several hundred highly shared, low-generation-probability nucleotide sequences were removed to address suspected cross-contamination and a sequencing artifact. A later analysis calculated a clonal expansion index for each public chain from normalized within-repertoire ranks of inferred template counts. In a later analysis, generation probabilities were computed with a VDJ recombination model fitted to out-of-frame rearrangements, and the resulting probabilities were checked against IGoR. In a later analysis, hypergeometric tests were used to score TCR-TCR, TCR-HLA and TCR-CMV co-occurrence, with a repertoire-size bias correction applied to TCR pairs. To estimate false discovery rates, a later analysis permuted the HLA or CMV assignments 20 times. A later analysis grouped co-occurring TCRs with DBSCAN, adding TCRdist sequence similarity when clustering within HLA-allele-positive subsets. Repertoires with fewer than 30,000 or more than 120,000 public chains were left out of co-occurrence clustering, as were four to six repertoires with anomalous nucleotide sharing. The clones in this table, taken by TCRdb from immuneACCESS, are in-frame only. Not every clone is retained; where verified, under half of the shortfall comes from an unresolved V gene, and the cause of the rest is unknown. V and J calls and clone size come straight from that table; D and trimming were deduced from the DNA. Recorded for this sample are some 140,000 clones; approximately 73% of them occurred a single time. The ten most abundant clones make up over 1% of the sample.

Findings and caveats that apply to the study as a whole: Compared with the roughly 670-donor mean, donors in an Asian-associated ancestry cluster had fewer N-insertions in productive TCRs, according to a later genetic analysis. In an earlier analysis of some 500 of the donors, most TCR beta V segments appeared in productive rearrangements about 90% or about 30% of the time, broadly matching IMGT annotations. Three of the identified cytomegalovirus-associated TCR beta chains were confirmed in vitro to be specific for cytomegalovirus antigens. In a later analysis, most CMV-associated TCR beta chains were found to appear HLA-restricted, with HLA associations seemingly driven largely by CMV exposure. The authors suggested that the approach could potentially be extended to other disease states and immunological phenotypes. A cluster of highly shared sequence variants was judged likely to be a technical artifact of the sequencing pipeline. Most TCR sequences were seen in very few donors, while some public TCRs were found in many individuals. For the cohort, immune exposure information was limited to CMV serostatus. Only TCR beta chains were sequenced in this cohort, and the absence of alpha or paired-chain data limited detectable features. Presence/absence analyses assumed roughly uniform sequencing depth across donors, an assumption that may not hold. According to a later analysis, TCR association rates differed among HLA loci, with DRB1 alleles showing the most associated TCRs and HLA-C alleles showing the fewest. The classifier was reported to diagnose cytomegalovirus status with high specificity and sensitivity in both the original and validation cohorts. The 87-base-pair reads could not distinguish some IMGT-functional V segments, including TRBV6-2 and TRBV6-3, so those segments were excluded. A later analysis reported that several top co-occurrence clusters appeared linked to parvovirus B19, influenza, CMV and Epstein-Barr virus. When HLA alleles, especially DR and DQ, strongly co-occurred, attributing TCR associations to individual alleles was difficult. A later analysis associated 16,951 TCR beta sequences with specific HLA alleles at a false discovery rate of 0.05. A later genetic analysis associated a missense DCLRE1C variant with V-gene and J-gene trimming of TCR beta chains, and an independent cohort replicated the association. Linkage disequilibrium might explain the correlated functional status among segregating V segments, but an unknown experimental factor could not be excluded. In the study, 164 TCR beta chains were listed as associated with cytomegalovirus. Fewer than 20 rarely observed V segments, including chromosome 9 orphons, were excluded from the earlier analysis of approximately 600 of the donors because counts were too low. Compared with equally common non-associated chains, HLA-associated TCR beta chains in a later analysis were more clonally expanded and had lower generation probabilities. A further reported finding was that TCR beta sequences accurately predicted the HLA-A and HLA-B alleles for most subjects in the first cohort. Because some donors lacked HLA typing at each locus, the association tests relied only on the typed subset.

In this chain, TRBV7-9 is recombined with TRBJ1-1; the D gene lacks a confident call. Sample: PBMCs. This clonotype originated in a woman aged 40 to 55 in good health and CMV-seronegative. The base sequence is TGTGCCAGCAGCTTAGGAGAGGGCATGAACACTGAAGCTTTCTTT. It translates as CASSLGEGMNTEAFF.